What follows are 16 T cell receptor beta chains derived from one specimen sequenced in a study of CD8 T cells in ankylosing spondylitis. TCRdb used MiXCR to reprocess the 5' RACE reads, holding one entry per CDR3 protein. The table includes roughly 200,000 distinct CDR3 sequences, roughly 13% detected once. Source material: blood, either unsorted or a sorted T cell fraction (not recorded which). Every receptor here comes from a male donor with ankylosing spondylitis or in good health (not recorded which).

This clonotype was picked up many times. The chain carries TRBV4-1 and TRBJ2-3; 10 nucleotides align to TRBD1. V shed 2 bases, J shed 3 bases, and the junction held 14 bases outside the gene matches. Germline V gives CDR1 MGHRA, CDR2 YSYEKL. This CDR3 has 19 amino acids. CDR3 sequence: CASSQLLSGQGWVTDTQYF. The CDR3 bases are TGCGCCAGCAGCCAACTTCTATCGGGACAGGGGTGGGTTACAGATACGCAGTATTTT.

This clonotype appeared a single time. The DNA of the CDR3 is TGTGCCAGCCTGGAATACGAAAAACTGTTTTTT. It codes for CASLEYEKLFF. The rearrangement joins TRBV6-1 to TRBJ1-4; D call uncertain. V lost 8 bases and J lost 8, with 9 bases in between. Germline CDR1 MNHNS, CDR2 SASEGT. The CDR3 is 11 amino acids.

This chain connects TRBV29-1 to TRBJ2-6; a possible D gene is TRBD2 (6 bases). Trimming shortened V by 8 bases and J by 2 bases, and 19 bases separated the two germline ends. Germline loops: CDR1 SQVTM, CDR2 ANQGSEA. The CDR3 runs 16 residues. The CDR3 loop reads CSPTRLELTGANVLTF. The CDR3 DNA reads as TGCAGCCCTACCAGACTAGAACTCACTGGGGCCAACGTCCTGACTTTC.

A word on this clonotype: This may arise from a read error, as a much more abundant clone is one base away. The rearrangement links TRBV12-3 or TRBV12-4 to TRBJ1-1; D unresolved. This CDR3 has 13 amino acids. Here the CDR3 reads CTSTILGNTEAFF. The CDR3 bases are TGTACCAGCACCATACTCGGGAACACTGAAGCTTTCTTT.

The CDR3 DNA is TGTGCCAGCCTTTCTTGGACAGGGAGCAATGAGCAGTTCTTC. The encoded protein is CASLSWTGSNEQFF. The chain has TRBV6-1 and TRBJ2-1, with 8 bases matching TRBD1. Germline CDR1 reads MNHNS; CDR2 reads SASEGT. The CDR3 covers 14 residues. The J segment lost 6 bases and the V segment lost 8 bases, leaving 9 bases of the junction unmatched.

This clonotype was seen repeatedly, ten times or more. This chain connects TRBV7-9 to TRBJ2-7; D may be TRBD1 or TRBD2 (5 bases each). Germline CDR1 reads SEHNR; CDR2 reads FQNEAQ (reference sequence). The CDR3 runs 13 residues. V was pared by 5 bases and J by 4 bases, with 12 bases between. This CDR3 reads CASSPPRGYEQYF. In nucleotides, the CDR3 is TGTGCCAGCAGCCCCCCGAGGGGATACGAGCAGTACTTC.

The J gene is TRBJ2-2, the V gene TRBV6-5; D unresolved. V gave up 4 bases and J gave up 0 bases, with 9 bases separating them. This CDR3 is built from 15 residues. Germline-derived CDR1 and CDR2 are MNHEY and SVGAGI. The CDR3 DNA is TGTGCCAGCAGTTTCGTCCAAGCGAACACCGGGGAGCTGTTTTTT. Encoded protein: CASSFVQANTGELFF.

The rearrangement links TRBV6-1 to TRBJ2-7, with a weak D call TRBD1 (7 bases). Germline loops: CDR1 MNHNS, CDR2 SASEGT. Trimming cost V 10 bases and J 0 bases, with 22 bases left between them. The CDR3 length is 16 residues. The CDR3 loop reads CATDNFGGQSSYEQYF. The CDR3, as DNA: TGTGCCACCGATAACTTCGGGGGACAGAGCTCCTACGAGCAGTACTTC.

In this sample, this clonotype turned up a few times. This sequence joins TRBV7-2 and TRBJ2-2; D is unclear. The germline CDR1 and CDR2 sequences are SGHTA and FQGNSA. The V and J ends lost 0 bases and 0 bases respectively, with 5 bases between them. The CDR3 has 15 amino acids. CDR3 nucleotide sequence: TGTGCCAGCAGCTTAGCGGGATCGAACACCGGGGAGCTGTTTTTT. Protein product: CASSLAGSNTGELFF. The full variable domain, in which reference TRBV7-2 and TRBJ2-2 provide the parts outside the CDR3, is GAGVSQSPSNKVTEKGKDVELRCDPISGHTALYWYRQSLGQGLEFLIYFQGNSAPDKSGLPSDRFSAERTGGSVSTLTIQRTQQEDSAVYLCASSLAGSNTGELFFGEGSRLTVL.

This clonotype came up a few times. The chain recombines TRBV5-1 with TRBJ1-1, with unresolved D. Germline V gene data show CDR1 as SGHRS and CDR2 as YFSETQ. This CDR3 region has 15 residues. The V end was cut by 0 bases, the J end by 0 bases, with 9 bases between. The CDR3 is CASSLGGPMNTEAFF. Written as DNA, the CDR3 is TGCGCCAGCAGCTTGGGTGGTCCGATGAACACTGAAGCTTTCTTT.

The chain recombines TRBV30 with TRBJ2-2; D remains unclear. Germline-derived CDR1 and CDR2 are GTSNPN and SVGIG (reference sequence). The CDR3 has 16 residues. Trimming left V 2 bases short and J 7 bases short, with 20 bases between. CDR3 in DNA: TGTGCCTGGAGTCCCTCCATCCCCCCGAGCCACGGGGAGCTGTTTTTT. It translates to CAWSPSIPPSHGELFF.

The chain is built from TRBV7-9 and TRBJ2-3; maybe TRBD2 (6 bases). Germline CDR1 and CDR2: SEHNR and FQNEAQ (reference sequence). The V end lost 4 bases, the J end lost 0 bases, and 17 bases lay between the germline ends. This CDR3 region has 17 residues. Written as DNA, the CDR3 is TGTGCCAGCAGCTCCCTTGGGACTCCGCAGAGCACAGATACGCAGTATTTT. It specifies CASSSLGTPQSTDTQYF.

This chain links TRBV5-5 with TRBJ2-6; the D gene is possibly TRBD2 (5 bases). The CDR3 consists of 15 residues. CDR1 SGHKS and CDR2 YYEKEE come from the germline V gene (reference sequence). Trimming cost V 4 bases and J 4 bases, with 12 bases left between them. CDR3 coding DNA: TGTGCCAGCAGCGCTGGGGAGTCGGGGGCCAACGTCCTGACTTTC. This codes for CASSAGESGANVLTF.

This clonotype was seen ten or more times. The rearrangement joins TRBV9 to TRBJ1-1; D gene unclear. The CDR3 covers 13 residues. Germline V CDR1 and CDR2: SGDLS, YYNGEE. With 0 bases removed from V and 1 base from J, the gap between germline ends came to 4 bases. The CDR3 is CASSVEGNTEAFF. The CDR3, as DNA: TGTGCCAGCAGCGTAGAAGGGAACACTGAAGCTTTCTTT.

This clonotype has only a few counts. J is TRBJ1-2 and V is TRBV12-3 or TRBV12-4; D perhaps matches TRBD1 (6 bases). There are 13 residues in the CDR3. Trimming removed 6 bases at V and 8 bases at J, with 16 bases between. The CDR3 loop is CASSVQGHLGYTF. The CDR3 DNA follows: TGTGCCAGCAGCGTTCAGGGGCATCTCGGCTACACCTTC.

This chain links TRBV30 with TRBJ1-2, with D possibly TRBD1 on 6 matching bases. The CDR3 spans 14 residues. V was clipped by 0 bases and J by 8 bases, with 16 bases between them. Germline-derived CDR1 and CDR2 are GTSNPN and SVGIG (reference sequence). CDR3 sequence reads: CAWSVRAYRVGYTF. CDR3 DNA sequence: TGTGCCTGGAGTGTACGGGCTTACAGGGTGGGCTACACCTTC. The whole variable domain, remainder taken from reference TRBV30 and TRBJ1-2, is SQTIHQWPATLVQPVGSPLSLECTVEGTSNPNLYWYRQAAGRGLQLLFYSVGIGQISSEVPQNLSASRPQDRQFILSSKKLLLSDSGFYLCAWSVRAYRVGYTFGSGTRLTVV.